This T cell receptor beta chain was sequenced in a study of tumor T cells in aggressive B-cell lymphoma. CDR3 length equals 16 residues. Germline CDR1 is KGHSY and CDR2 is FQNENV. The V end lost 3 bases, the J end lost 7 bases, and 20 bases lay between the germline ends. Measured with immunoSEQ multiplex PCR; TCRdb has only the in-frame clones, and not every one. The table lists about 3,200 clones, almost 95% of them singletons. The sequenced sample consisted of tumor tissue. The TCR was taken from an adult with diffuse large B cell lymphoma. This chain uses TRBV16 with TRBJ2-3; D possibly corresponds to TRBD1 (6 bases). The DNA of the CDR3 is TGTGCCAGCAGCCACGACAGGAGTCGAACACCCTATACGCAGTATTTT. Translated, it gives CASSHDRSRTPYTQYF.